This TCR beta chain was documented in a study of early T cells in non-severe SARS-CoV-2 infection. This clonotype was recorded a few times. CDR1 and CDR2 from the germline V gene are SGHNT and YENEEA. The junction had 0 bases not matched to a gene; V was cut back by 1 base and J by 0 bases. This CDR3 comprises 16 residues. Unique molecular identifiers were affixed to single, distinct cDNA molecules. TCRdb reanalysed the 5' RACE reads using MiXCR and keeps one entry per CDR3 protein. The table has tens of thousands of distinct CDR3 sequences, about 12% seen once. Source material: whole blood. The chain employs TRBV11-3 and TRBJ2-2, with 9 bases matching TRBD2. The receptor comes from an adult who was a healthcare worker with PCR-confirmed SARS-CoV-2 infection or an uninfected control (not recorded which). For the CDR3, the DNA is TGTGCCAGCAGCTTAGGACTAGCGGCGAACACCGGGGAGCTGTTTTTT. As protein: CASSLGLAANTGELFF.